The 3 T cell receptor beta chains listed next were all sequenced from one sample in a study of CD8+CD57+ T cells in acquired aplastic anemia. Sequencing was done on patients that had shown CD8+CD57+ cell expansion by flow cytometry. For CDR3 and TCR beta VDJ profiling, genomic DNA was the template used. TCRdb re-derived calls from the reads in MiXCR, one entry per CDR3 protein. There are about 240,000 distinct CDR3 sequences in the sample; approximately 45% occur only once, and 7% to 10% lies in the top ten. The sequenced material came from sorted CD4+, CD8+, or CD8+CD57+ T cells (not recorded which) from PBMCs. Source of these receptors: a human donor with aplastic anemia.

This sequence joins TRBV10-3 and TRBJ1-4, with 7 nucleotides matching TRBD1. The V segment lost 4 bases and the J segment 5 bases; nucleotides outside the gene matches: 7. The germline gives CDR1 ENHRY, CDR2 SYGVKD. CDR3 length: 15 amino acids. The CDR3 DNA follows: TGTGCCATCAGTGGTGAACAGGGGAACAATGAAAAACTGTTTTTT. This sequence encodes CAISGEQGNNEKLFF.

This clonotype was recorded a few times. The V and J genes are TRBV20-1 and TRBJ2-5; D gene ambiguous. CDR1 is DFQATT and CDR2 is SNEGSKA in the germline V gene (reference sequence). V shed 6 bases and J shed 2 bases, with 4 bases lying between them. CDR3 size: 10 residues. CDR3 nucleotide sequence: TGCAGTGCCACTCAAGAGACCCAGTACTTC. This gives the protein CSATQETQYF.

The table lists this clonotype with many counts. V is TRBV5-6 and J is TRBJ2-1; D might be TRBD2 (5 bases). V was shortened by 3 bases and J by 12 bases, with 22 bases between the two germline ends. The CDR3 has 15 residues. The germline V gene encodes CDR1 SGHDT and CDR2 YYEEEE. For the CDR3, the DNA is TGTGCCAGCAGCTCCGGGGAAGAGTACCCCTTTCTGCAGTTCTTC. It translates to CASSSGEEYPFLQFF.